Below, one TCR beta chain is given with its context. Its specificity is unknown. The sample comes from a study of beta chain features in type 1 diabetes. Reverse transcribing all isolated RNA meant expressed TCRB transcripts were sequenced. Repertoires were generated with immunoSEQ multiplex PCR, while TCRdb's copy carries only in-frame clones and drops some. The sample records a few hundred thousand clones, about 14% being singletons. Study results and caveats: PCR may have favored shorter templates equally in patients and controls. TCRB CDR3s were moderately but significantly shorter in Type 1 diabetes patients in all four CD4+ subsets.

The CDR3 runs to 11 residues. The V and J ends lost 6 bases and 10 bases respectively, with 15 bases between them. Germline-derived CDR1 and CDR2 are SQVTM and ANQGSEA. The material sequenced was naive CD4+ T cells from blood. The sequence was obtained from a woman between 18 and 29 years old in good health. J is TRBJ1-1 and V is TRBV29-1; a possible D gene is TRBD1 (5 bases). DNA of the CDR3: TGCAGCGTACGGGAGGGGAGTGGAGCTTTCTTT. Translated, it gives CSVREGSGAFF.